This T cell receptor (beta chain) was obtained from a study of blood T cell repertoires in COVID-19. Germline V gene data show CDR1 as SGHRS and CDR2 as YFSETQ. This CDR3 contains 13 residues. The ends were cut back, 4 bases at V and 6 bases at J, with 10 bases in the middle. Produced via immunoSEQ multiplex PCR; TCRdb's table is partial and in-frame only. The sample holds over 250,000 clones; roughly 86% are singletons and the top ten take under 2.5%. Cohort allocation depended upon clinical history that participants reported. The TCR comes from a woman aged 60-75 years who had recovered from COVID-19. Sequencing used PBMCs or T cells enriched from blood (not recorded which). The chain employs TRBV5-1 and TRBJ2-2; possible D gene TRBD1, 6 bases. As DNA, the CDR3 is TGCGCCAGCAGCCCCGACAGGCCCGGGGAGCTGTTTTTT. Residues: CASSPDRPGELFF.